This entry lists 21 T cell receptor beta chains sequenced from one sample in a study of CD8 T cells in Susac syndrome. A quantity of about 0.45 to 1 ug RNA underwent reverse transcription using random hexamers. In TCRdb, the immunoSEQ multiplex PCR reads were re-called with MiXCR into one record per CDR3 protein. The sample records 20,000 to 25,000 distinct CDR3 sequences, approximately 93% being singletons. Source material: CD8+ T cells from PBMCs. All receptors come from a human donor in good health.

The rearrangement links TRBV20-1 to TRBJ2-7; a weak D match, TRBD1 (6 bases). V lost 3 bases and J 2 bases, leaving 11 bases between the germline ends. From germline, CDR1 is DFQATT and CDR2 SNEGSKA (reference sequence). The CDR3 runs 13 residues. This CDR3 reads CSARLDRAYEQYF. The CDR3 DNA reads TGCAGTGCTAGGCTGGACAGAGCCTACGAGCAGTACTTC.

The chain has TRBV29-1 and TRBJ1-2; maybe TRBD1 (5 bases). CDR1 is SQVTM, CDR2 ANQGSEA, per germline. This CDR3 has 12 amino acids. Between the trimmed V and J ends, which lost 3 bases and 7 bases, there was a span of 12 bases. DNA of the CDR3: TGCAGCGTTGAGGGGCAGGAGGGTGGCTACACCTTC. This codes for CSVEGQEGGYTF.

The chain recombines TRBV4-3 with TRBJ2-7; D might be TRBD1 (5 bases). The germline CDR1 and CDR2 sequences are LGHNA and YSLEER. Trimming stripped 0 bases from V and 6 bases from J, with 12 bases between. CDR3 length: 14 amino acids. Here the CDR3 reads CASSQETGWGEQYF. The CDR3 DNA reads TGCGCCAGCAGCCAAGAAACAGGATGGGGCGAGCAGTACTTC.

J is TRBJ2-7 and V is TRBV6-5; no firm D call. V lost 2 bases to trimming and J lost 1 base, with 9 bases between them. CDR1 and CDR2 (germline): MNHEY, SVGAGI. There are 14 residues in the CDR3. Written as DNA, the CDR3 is TGTGCCAGCAGTTACGGGCCTGCTTCCTACGAGCAGTACTTC. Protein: CASSYGPASYEQYF.

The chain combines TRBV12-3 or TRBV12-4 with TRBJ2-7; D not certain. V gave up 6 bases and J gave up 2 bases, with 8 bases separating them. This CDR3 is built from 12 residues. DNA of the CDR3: TGTGCCAGCAGCAGGCCCGCCTACGAGCAGTACTTC. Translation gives CASSRPAYEQYF.

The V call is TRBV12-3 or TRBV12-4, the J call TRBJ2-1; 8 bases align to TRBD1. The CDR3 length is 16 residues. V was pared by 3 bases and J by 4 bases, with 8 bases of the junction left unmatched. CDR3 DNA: TGTGCCAGCAGTTTCGGACAGGGTTTAGGGTACAATGAGCAGTTCTTC. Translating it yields CASSFGQGLGYNEQFF.

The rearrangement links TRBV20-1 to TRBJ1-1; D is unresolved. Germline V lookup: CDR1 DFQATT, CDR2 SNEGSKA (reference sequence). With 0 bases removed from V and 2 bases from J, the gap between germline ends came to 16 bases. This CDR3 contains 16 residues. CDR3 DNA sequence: TGCAGTGCTAGAGATTGGAACGACGGCCACAACACTGAAGCTTTCTTT. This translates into CSARDWNDGHNTEAFF.

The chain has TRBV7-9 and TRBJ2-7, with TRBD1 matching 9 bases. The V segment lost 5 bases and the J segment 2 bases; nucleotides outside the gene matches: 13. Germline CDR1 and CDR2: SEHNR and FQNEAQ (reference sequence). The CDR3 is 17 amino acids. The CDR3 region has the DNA TGTGCCAGCAGCACGACAAAGGACAGGGGTTCCCCCTACGAGCAGTACTTC. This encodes CASSTTKDRGSPYEQYF.

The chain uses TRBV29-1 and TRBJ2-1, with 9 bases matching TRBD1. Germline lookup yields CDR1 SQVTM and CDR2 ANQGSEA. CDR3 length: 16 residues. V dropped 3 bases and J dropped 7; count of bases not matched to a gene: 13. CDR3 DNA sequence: TGCAGCGTTGAGGACACCGGGACAGGGATACGGAATGAGCAGTTCTTC. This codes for CSVEDTGTGIRNEQFF.

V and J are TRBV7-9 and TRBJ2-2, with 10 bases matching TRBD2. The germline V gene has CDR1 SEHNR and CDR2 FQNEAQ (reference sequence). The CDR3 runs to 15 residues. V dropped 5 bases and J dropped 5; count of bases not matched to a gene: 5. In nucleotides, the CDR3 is TGTGCCAGCAGCCCTAGCGGGGGCCAAACCGGGGAGCTGTTTTTT. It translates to CASSPSGGQTGELFF.

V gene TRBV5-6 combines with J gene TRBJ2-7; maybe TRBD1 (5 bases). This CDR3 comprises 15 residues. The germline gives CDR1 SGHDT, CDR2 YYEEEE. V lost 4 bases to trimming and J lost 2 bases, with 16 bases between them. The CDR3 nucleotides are TGTGCCAGCAGCCTGTGGGGCTACCGCACCTACGAGCAGTACTTC. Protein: CASSLWGYRTYEQYF.

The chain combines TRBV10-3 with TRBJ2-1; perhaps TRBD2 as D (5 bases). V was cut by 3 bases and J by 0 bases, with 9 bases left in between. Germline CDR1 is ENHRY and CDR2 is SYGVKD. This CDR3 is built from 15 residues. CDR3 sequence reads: CAISEEGSSYNEQFF. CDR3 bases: TGTGCCATCAGTGAAGAGGGAAGCTCCTACAATGAGCAGTTCTTC.

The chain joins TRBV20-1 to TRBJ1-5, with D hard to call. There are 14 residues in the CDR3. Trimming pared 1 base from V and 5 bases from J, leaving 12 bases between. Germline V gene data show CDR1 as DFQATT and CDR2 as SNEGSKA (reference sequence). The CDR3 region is CSARGPEEHQPQHF. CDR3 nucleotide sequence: TGCAGTGCTAGAGGGCCGGAGGAGCATCAGCCCCAGCATTTT.

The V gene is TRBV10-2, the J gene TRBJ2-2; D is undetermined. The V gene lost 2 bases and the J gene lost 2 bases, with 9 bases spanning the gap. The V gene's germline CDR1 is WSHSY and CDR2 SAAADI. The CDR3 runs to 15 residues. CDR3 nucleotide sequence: TGCGCCAGCAGTGAGACCGGACCCAACACCGGGGAGCTGTTTTTT. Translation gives CASSETGPNTGELFF.

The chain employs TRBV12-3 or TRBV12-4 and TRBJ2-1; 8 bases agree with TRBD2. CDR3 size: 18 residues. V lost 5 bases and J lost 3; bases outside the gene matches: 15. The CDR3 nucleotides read TGTGCCAGCAGTCCCGGGGGAGGGGCGGGGGGTATCTACAATGAGCAGTTCTTC. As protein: CASSPGGGAGGIYNEQFF.

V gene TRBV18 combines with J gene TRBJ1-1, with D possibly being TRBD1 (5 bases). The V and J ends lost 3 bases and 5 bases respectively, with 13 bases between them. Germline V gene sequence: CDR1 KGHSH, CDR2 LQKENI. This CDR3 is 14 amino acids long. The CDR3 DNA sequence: TGTGCCAGCTCACCCGCCCTGGGGGGTACTGAAGCTTTCTTT. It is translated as CASSPALGGTEAFF. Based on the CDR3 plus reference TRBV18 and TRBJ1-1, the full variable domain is NAGVMQNPRHLVRRRGQEARLRCSPMKGHSHVYWYRQLPEEGLKFMVYLQKENIIDESGMPKERFSAEFPKEGPSILRIQQVVRGDSAAYFCASSPALGGTEAFFGQGTRLTVV.

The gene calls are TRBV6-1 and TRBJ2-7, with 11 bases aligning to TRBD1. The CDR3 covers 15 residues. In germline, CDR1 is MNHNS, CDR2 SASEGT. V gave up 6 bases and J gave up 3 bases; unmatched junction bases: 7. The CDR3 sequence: CASSPTGTGGYEQYF. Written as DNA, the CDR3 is TGTGCCAGCAGCCCGACCGGGACAGGGGGCTACGAGCAGTACTTC.

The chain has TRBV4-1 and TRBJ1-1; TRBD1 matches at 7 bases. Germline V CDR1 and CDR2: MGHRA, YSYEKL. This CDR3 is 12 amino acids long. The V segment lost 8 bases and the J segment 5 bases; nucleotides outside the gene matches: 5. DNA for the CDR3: TGCGCCAGCGTTCAGGGGGGTACTGAAGCTTTCTTT. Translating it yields CASVQGGTEAFF.

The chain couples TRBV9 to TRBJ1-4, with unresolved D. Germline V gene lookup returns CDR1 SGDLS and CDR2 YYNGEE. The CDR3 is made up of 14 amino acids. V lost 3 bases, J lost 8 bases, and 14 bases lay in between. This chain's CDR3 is CASSAPPGEEKLFF. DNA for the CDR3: TGTGCCAGCAGCGCCCCCCCGGGAGAGGAAAAACTGTTTTTT.

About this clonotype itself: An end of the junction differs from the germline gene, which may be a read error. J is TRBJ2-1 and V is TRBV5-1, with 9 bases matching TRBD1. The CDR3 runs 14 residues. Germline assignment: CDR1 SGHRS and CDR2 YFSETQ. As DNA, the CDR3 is TGCGCCAGCATTCTAGGACAGGGGAACAATAAGCAGTTCTTC. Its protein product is CASILGQGNNKQFF.

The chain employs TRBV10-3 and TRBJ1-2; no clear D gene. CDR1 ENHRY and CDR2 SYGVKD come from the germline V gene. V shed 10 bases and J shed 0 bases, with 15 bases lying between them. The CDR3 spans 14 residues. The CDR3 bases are TGTGCCACCACAAGGCCTATTGCTAACTATGGCTACACCTTC. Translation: CATTRPIANYGYTF.